A single sample is the source of the 10 T cell receptor beta chains below, sequenced in a study of CD8+ T cells in alopecia areata. Once RNA had been extracted, it was reverse transcribed into cDNA to act as the sequencing template. Method: immunoSEQ multiplex PCR; TCRdb's copy keeps in-frame clones and lacks some. The sample lists fewer than 250,000 clones, more than 30% seen once, with around 0.48% in the top ten. The treatment is: oral pan-JAK inhibitor, 5-10 mg twice daily. The starting material was CD4+ T cells sorted from blood, obtained between weeks 30 and 35, from a patient treated with tofacitinib. The receptor set was obtained from a human donor with alopecia areata.

As for this clone: The identical CDR3 is also encoded by other nucleotide sequences in the sample. The V and J genes are TRBV18 and TRBJ2-7; no reliable D call. This CDR3 has 14 residues. Looked up from germline, CDR1 is KGHSH and CDR2 is LQKENI. The V end lost 3 bases, the J end lost 2 bases, and 11 bases lay between the germline ends. The CDR3 bases are TGTGCCAGCTCACCGCCAGCCGGTACCTACGAGCAGTACTTC. Translated: CASSPPAGTYEQYF.

The genes are TRBV7-9 and TRBJ1-1; D remains unclear. Germline V gene data show CDR1 as SEHNR and CDR2 as FQNEAQ (reference sequence). V dropped 6 bases and J dropped 6 bases, with 8 bases sitting between them. This CDR3 contains 11 residues. This CDR3 reads CASRERSEAFF. The CDR3 DNA reads as TGTGCCAGCAGGGAAAGGTCTGAAGCTTTCTTT.

This clone was detected only a few times. This chain uses TRBV6-5 with TRBJ2-3; D not resolved. Between the trimmed V and J ends, which lost 11 bases and 6 bases, there was a span of 18 bases. The CDR3 runs 13 residues. Germline V CDR1 and CDR2: MNHEY, SVGAGI. CDR3 loop: CAVQGPGRDTQYF. Written as DNA, the CDR3 is TGTGCCGTCCAAGGTCCCGGGCGGGATACGCAGTATTTT.

This clone occurred a few times. V usage is TRBV6-4 and J usage is TRBJ2-1; 9 bases are a match to TRBD2. The CDR3 totals 16 residues. Looked up from germline, CDR1 is MRHNA and CDR2 is SNTAGT. J gave up 7 bases and V 0 bases, and 7 bases lay outside the gene matches. CDR3 sequence (DNA): TGTGCCAGCAGTGACTCTAGCGGGAGTAAGGGGAATGAGCAGTTCTTC. Residues: CASSDSSGSKGNEQFF.

The gene calls are TRBV7-9 and TRBJ2-5; the match to TRBD2 covers 10 bases. The germline V gene has CDR1 SEHNR and CDR2 FQNEAQ (reference sequence). Germline trimming cut 8 bases from V and 5 bases from J; bases unmatched to any gene: 14. The CDR3 loop spans 16 amino acids. The CDR3, as DNA: TGTGCCAGCGGCACCTCTAGCGGGGGAACTTTGGAGACCCAGTACTTC. The encoded protein is CASGTSSGGTLETQYF. The full variable domain, with the rest looked up from reference TRBV7-9 and TRBJ2-5, is DTGVSQNPRHKITKRGQNVTFRCDPISEHNRLYWYRQTLGQGPEFLTYFQNEAQLEKSRLLSDRFSAERPKGSFSTLEIQRTEQGDSAMYLCASGTSSGGTLETQYFGPGTRLLVL.

This clone has at least ten counts. The chain joins TRBV5-6 to TRBJ2-7; D is unresolved. The CDR3 sequence is 13 residues long. V was cut by 0 bases and J by 3 bases, with 7 bases left in between. Germline V gene sequence: CDR1 SGHDT, CDR2 YYEEEE. The CDR3 here is CASSLGRNYEQYF. The CDR3 DNA reads as TGTGCCAGCAGCTTGGGCAGAAACTACGAGCAGTACTTC.

This clone turned up a few times. The CDR3 region is CASSIEGLAGAVLYNEQFF. Written as DNA, the CDR3 is TGTGCCAGTAGTATTGAGGGACTAGCGGGTGCTGTCCTATACAATGAGCAGTTCTTC. The rearrangement links TRBV19 to TRBJ2-1, with 12 bases matching TRBD2. Germline lookup yields CDR1 LNHDA and CDR2 SQIVND (reference sequence). The length of the CDR3 is 19 residues. V was clipped by 3 bases and J by 4 bases; unmatched bases: 13. The whole variable domain, filled in from reference TRBV19 and TRBJ2-1, reads DGGITQSPKYLFRKEGQNVTLSCEQNLNHDAMYWYRQDPGQGLRLIYYSQIVNDFQKGDIAEGYSVSREKKESFPLTVTSAQKNPTAFYLCASSIEGLAGAVLYNEQFFGPGTRLTVL.

This sequence joins TRBV6-5 and TRBJ1-2; tentatively, D is TRBD1 (5 bases). In germline, CDR1 is MNHEY, CDR2 SVGAGI. The CDR3 is 14 residues long. Trimming took off 3 bases at V and 8 bases at J, with 16 bases between the two ends. The CDR3 reads CASSYDGRVGGYTF. Here the CDR3 DNA reads TGTGCCAGCAGTTATGATGGCAGGGTCGGCGGCTACACCTTC.

In its sample, this clone was seen a few times. This chain links TRBV7-8 with TRBJ1-1; D is possibly TRBD1 (5 bases). The CDR3 loop spans 13 amino acids. From germline, CDR1 is SGHVS and CDR2 FQNEAQ. Trimming left V 6 bases short and J 1 base short, with 9 bases between. CDR3 protein: CASRDKTNTEAFF. The DNA of the CDR3 is TGTGCCAGCAGGGACAAAACGAACACTGAAGCTTTCTTT.

The gene calls are TRBV5-1 and TRBJ2-1; 8 bases line up with TRBD1. This CDR3 comprises 15 residues. Germline V lookup: CDR1 SGHRS, CDR2 YFSETQ. The junction had 11 bases not matched to a gene; V was cut back by 2 bases and J by 10 bases. The CDR3 is CASSLGDRPKREQFF. The CDR3 DNA is TGCGCCAGCAGCTTAGGGGACAGGCCAAAGCGGGAGCAGTTCTTC.